This TCR beta chain originates from a study of blood T cells in healthy people across ages. Each donor gave about 9.3 milliliters of peripheral blood. The germline gives CDR1 DFQATT, CDR2 SNEGSKA (reference sequence). The CDR3 is 16 amino acids. J gave up 1 base and V 0 bases, and 5 bases lay outside the gene matches. Primers used in a second PCR of roughly 6 to 12 cycles were a sample-barcoded 5' primer and a J-beta primer mix. TCRdb fed the 5' RACE reads into MiXCR, producing one record per CDR3 protein. The data contain around 800,000 distinct CDR3 sequences, about 42% of them singletons. This receptor was obtained from a man between 60 and 75 years old in good health. V and J are TRBV20-1 and TRBJ2-7; 11 nucleotides match TRBD2. The source material was blood. CDR3 amino acids: CSARELAGDVSYEQYF. CDR3 in DNA: TGCAGTGCTAGAGAACTAGCGGGGGACGTATCCTACGAGCAGTACTTC.